This T cell receptor (beta chain) emerged from a study of control samples from healthy donors and cancer patients. Method: immunoSEQ multiplex PCR; TCRdb's copy keeps in-frame clones and lacks some. The sample lists 160,000 or so clones; roughly 94% were seen once. The germline V gene has CDR1 SGHDT and CDR2 YYEEEE. V gave up 3 bases and J gave up 5 bases, with 14 bases separating them. CDR3 length: 15 residues. The chain carries TRBV5-6 and TRBJ2-2, with D maybe TRBD1 (5 bases). This receptor was taken from a man in his sixties with colorectal cancer. Sequencing was done on a sample of PBMCs. CDR3 nucleotide sequence: TGTGCCAGCAGCTCAAGGGGTTTGAGAACCGGGGAGCTGTTTTTT. This sequence encodes CASSSRGLRTGELFF. Together with reference TRBV5-6 and TRBJ2-2, the CDR3 gives the full variable domain: DAGVTQSPTHLIKTRGQQVTLRCSPKSGHDTVSWYQQALGQGPQFIFQYYEEEERQRGNFPDRFSGHQFPNYSSELNVNALLLGDSALYLCASSSRGLRTGELFFGEGSRLTVL.